These 28 T cell receptor beta chains came from one sample sequenced in a study of CD8 T cells in Susac syndrome. RNA amounts of roughly 0.45 to 1 ug underwent reverse transcription with random hexamers. TCRdb processed the immunoSEQ multiplex PCR reads anew with MiXCR; each CDR3 protein has one entry. Counted here are some 210,000 distinct CDR3 sequences, approximately 94% occurring once; the ten biggest clones make up 0.15%. Sequenced material: CD4+ T cells from PBMCs. Receptors originate from a human donor with Susac syndrome.

The rearrangement uses TRBV6-2 or TRBV6-3 and TRBJ2-7; D ambiguous. Trimming took off 4 bases at V and 3 bases at J, with 13 bases between the two ends. The CDR3 is 14 residues long. Germline V CDR1 and CDR2: MNHEY, SVGEGT. CDR3 amino acids: CASSSPGANYEQYF. The DNA for the CDR3 is TGTGCCAGCAGTTCACCAGGCGCAAACTACGAGCAGTACTTC.

The rearrangement joins TRBV29-1 to TRBJ1-4, with D possibly being TRBD1 (5 bases). The germline V gene has CDR1 SQVTM and CDR2 ANQGSEA. The CDR3 consists of 11 residues. Between the trimmed V and J ends, which lost 2 bases and 11 bases, there was a span of 9 bases. The CDR3 protein is CSVEFGGKLFF. In nucleotides, the CDR3 is TGCAGCGTTGAATTTGGGGGGAAACTGTTTTTT.

The chain carries TRBV20-1 and TRBJ1-2; D is undetermined. Germline lookup yields CDR1 DFQATT and CDR2 SNEGSKA (reference sequence). The CDR3 length is 12 residues. Trimming cost V 0 bases and J 8 bases, with 10 bases left between them. CDR3 sequence reads: CSAREGLQGYTF. As DNA, the CDR3 is TGCAGTGCTAGAGAGGGATTGCAAGGCTACACCTTC.

This clonotype was counted a single time. The V and J genes are TRBV9 and TRBJ1-5, with unresolved D. Germline V lookup: CDR1 SGDLS, CDR2 YYNGEE. Trimming cost V 2 bases and J 3 bases, with 15 bases left between them. This CDR3 has 16 residues. CDR3 sequence (DNA): TGTGCCAGCAGCGTTGATAGGAGAAAATTCAATCAGCCCCAGCATTTT. Translated, it gives CASSVDRRKFNQPQHF. The full variable domain, completed using reference TRBV9 and TRBJ1-5, is DSGVTQTPKHLITATGQRVTLRCSPRSGDLSVYWYQQSLDQGLQFLIQYYNGEERAKGNILERFSAQQFPDLHSELNLSSLELGDSALYFCASSVDRRKFNQPQHFGDGTRLSIL.

This chain links TRBV5-4 with TRBJ2-5; D ambiguous. The CDR3 has 14 amino acids. Germline assignment: CDR1 SGHNT and CDR2 YYREEE (reference sequence). Trimming took off 0 bases at V and 7 bases at J, with 13 bases between the two ends. DNA for the CDR3: TGTGCCAGCAGCTTGGCCCGAGGATACGGGACCCAGTACTTC. Its protein is CASSLARGYGTQYF.

The rearrangement links TRBV6-1 to TRBJ1-1; TRBD1 matches 10 bases. Trimming took 2 bases from V and 7 from J; bases not matched to a gene: 4. Germline V lookup: CDR1 MNHNS, CDR2 SASEGT. This CDR3 is 14 amino acids long. The CDR3 DNA is TGTGCCAGCAGTGAAACCGGGACAGGGGTTGAAGCTTTCTTT. This encodes CASSETGTGVEAFF.

The genes are TRBV2 and TRBJ1-1, with D unresolved. Per the germline V gene, CDR1 is SNHLY and CDR2 is FYNNEI. The CDR3 spans 12 residues. Trimming pared 3 bases from V and 8 bases from J, leaving 10 bases between. CDR3 bases: TGTGCCAGCAGTGATTACAACAGAGAAGCTTTCTTT. Residues: CASSDYNREAFF.

The rearrangement uses TRBV20-1 and TRBJ1-4; D is ambiguous. The CDR3 is 15 amino acids. Between the trimmed V and J ends, which lost 4 bases and 1 base, there was a span of 13 bases. Per germline, CDR1 DFQATT and CDR2 SNEGSKA (reference sequence). CDR3 DNA sequence: TGCAGTGCTACCCCGGCGGCTGAAACTAATGAAAAACTGTTTTTT. It codes for CSATPAAETNEKLFF.

The V call is TRBV20-1, the J call TRBJ2-3, with D possibly being TRBD2 (6 bases). V lost 0 bases, J lost 2 bases, and 12 bases lay in between. The germline CDR1 and CDR2 sequences are DFQATT and SNEGSKA (reference sequence). This CDR3 has 15 amino acids. The CDR3 loop reads CSAREGSGYTDTQYF. The CDR3 DNA is TGCAGTGCTAGAGAGGGGAGCGGGTACACAGATACGCAGTATTTT.

This chain connects TRBV28 to TRBJ1-2, with TRBD1 as a possible D gene (5 bases). From germline, CDR1 is MDHEN and CDR2 SYDVKM. CDR3 size: 12 residues. V was clipped by 3 bases and J by 5 bases, with 7 bases between them. The CDR3 reads CASSFGGYGYTF. The CDR3 DNA sequence: TGTGCCAGCAGTTTTGGGGGGTATGGCTACACCTTC.

The CDR3 DNA reads as TGTGCCAGCAGTTTACCGGCGAACTATGGCTACACCTTC. Its protein is CASSLPANYGYTF. The chain uses TRBV28 and TRBJ1-2; D not resolved. Germline V gives CDR1 MDHEN, CDR2 SYDVKM. This CDR3 is built from 13 residues. Trimming took 2 bases from V and 2 from J, leaving 6 bases between them.

This chain connects TRBV7-2 to TRBJ1-1; no definite D call. Germline CDR1 is SGHTA and CDR2 is FQGNSA. The CDR3 covers 13 residues. The V gene lost 3 bases and the J gene lost 1 base, with 6 bases spanning the gap. The CDR3 nucleotides are TGTGCCAGCAGCTTTTCATCGAACACTGAAGCTTTCTTT. Amino acids: CASSFSSNTEAFF.

J is TRBJ1-1 and V is TRBV29-1; 8 nucleotides agree with TRBD1. Germline values: CDR1 SQVTM, CDR2 ANQGSEA. With 7 bases clipped from V and 4 bases from J, the junction kept 8 bases outside the gene matches. The CDR3 totals 13 residues. CDR3 DNA: TGCAGCGGAGACAGGGGTAGTGGCACTGAAGCTTTCTTT. Its protein product is CSGDRGSGTEAFF.

This rearrangement joins TRBV6-5 to TRBJ2-1; 7 bases fit TRBD2. CDR1 is MNHEY and CDR2 is SVGAGI in the germline V gene. This CDR3 has 13 amino acids. The J segment lost 13 bases and the V segment lost 0 bases, leaving 6 bases of the junction unmatched. The CDR3 protein is CASSYSIAGPQFF. CDR3 coding DNA: TGTGCCAGCAGTTACTCGATAGCGGGCCCTCAGTTCTTC.

The chain couples TRBV12-3 or TRBV12-4 to TRBJ1-1; the D is unclear. V lost 1 base, J lost 3 bases, and 6 bases lay in between. The CDR3 totals 13 residues. The CDR3 reads CASSLGSDTEAFF. For the CDR3, the DNA is TGTGCCAGCAGTTTAGGTTCGGACACTGAAGCTTTCTTT.

The genes are TRBV7-8 and TRBJ2-7, with 11 bases fitting TRBD2. This CDR3 region has 15 residues. The germline gives CDR1 SGHVS, CDR2 FQNEAQ. The V and J ends lost 1 base and 1 base, in that order; junction bases with no gene match: 0. CDR3 DNA: TGTGCCAGCAGCTTAGTAGCGGGGGGGTCCTACGAGCAGTACTTC. Its protein is CASSLVAGGSYEQYF.

The V call is TRBV28, the J call TRBJ1-1, with D hard to call. This CDR3 comprises 11 residues. Germline-derived CDR1 and CDR2 are MDHEN and SYDVKM. The ends were cut back, 8 bases at V and 4 bases at J, with 8 bases in the middle. CDR3 sequence: CASVVFTEAFF. The DNA for the CDR3 is TGTGCCAGCGTTGTGTTCACTGAAGCTTTCTTT.

V is TRBV27 and J is TRBJ1-4; TRBD1 aligns across 8 bases. Germline CDR1 is MNHEY and CDR2 is SMNVEV (reference sequence). V was clipped by 8 bases and J by 2 bases; unmatched bases: 13. The CDR3 consists of 17 residues. The CDR3 region is CASSKTRDRSTNEKLFF. The CDR3 DNA sequence: TGTGCCAGCTCAAAAACCCGGGACAGGTCGACTAATGAAAAACTGTTTTTT.

The gene calls are TRBV18 and TRBJ1-5, with TRBD1 matching over 7 bases. V trimming: 5 bases; J trimming: 2 bases; junction bases outside the gene matches: 9. CDR3 length: 16 amino acids. Germline V lookup: CDR1 KGHSH, CDR2 LQKENI. This chain's CDR3 is CASSSRQGLGNQPQHF. For the CDR3, the DNA is TGTGCCAGCTCATCCCGACAGGGTCTCGGCAATCAGCCCCAGCATTTT.

The genes are TRBV29-1 and TRBJ2-1; 7 bases are shared with TRBD2. J gave up 8 bases and V 2 bases, and 9 bases lay outside the gene matches. Germline V gene lookup returns CDR1 SQVTM and CDR2 ANQGSEA. The CDR3 runs 14 residues. CDR3 residues: CSVETVGLVHEQFF. In DNA, the CDR3 is TGCAGCGTTGAAACGGTAGGACTAGTCCATGAGCAGTTCTTC.

This rearrangement joins TRBV28 to TRBJ2-4; D perhaps matches TRBD1 (5 bases). V was clipped by 2 bases and J by 4 bases, with 9 bases between them. Germline V gene data show CDR1 as MDHEN and CDR2 as SYDVKM. The CDR3 is made up of 14 amino acids. CDR3 region: CASSLPTEKNIQYF. The DNA of the CDR3 is TGTGCCAGCAGTTTACCGACAGAAAAAAACATTCAGTACTTC.

This sequence joins TRBV27 and TRBJ2-1; possibly TRBD2 for D (5 bases). The V gene lost 6 bases and the J gene lost 5 bases, with 14 bases spanning the gap. Looked up from germline, CDR1 is MNHEY and CDR2 is SMNVEV (reference sequence). There are 14 residues in the CDR3. The CDR3 spells CASREHGVNNEQFF. The CDR3 DNA reads TGTGCCAGCAGAGAACACGGGGTGAACAATGAGCAGTTCTTC.

The rearrangement joins TRBV24-1 to TRBJ2-5; 7 bases fit TRBD2. The CDR3 spans 16 residues. Germline CDR1 reads KGHDR; CDR2 reads SFDVKD. J was trimmed by 3 bases and V by 5 bases; bases with no gene match: 11. This CDR3 reads CATSVGGGGIEETQYF. CDR3 DNA: TGTGCCACCAGTGTGGGCGGGGGTGGGATAGAAGAGACCCAGTACTTC.

This rearrangement joins TRBV19 to TRBJ1-6; 8 bases are shared with TRBD1. Trimming at V came to 7 bases and at J to 7 bases, leaving 6 bases not matched to a gene. The germline V gene encodes CDR1 LNHDA and CDR2 SQIVND (reference sequence). The CDR3 spans 14 residues. The CDR3 loop reads CASNAGTGNSPLHF. The CDR3 coding sequence is TGTGCCAGTAACGCCGGGACAGGCAATTCACCCCTCCACTTT.

The chain joins TRBV30 to TRBJ2-6, with 7 bases aligning to TRBD1. The V gene end was trimmed by 4 bases and the J gene end by 0 bases; junction bases not matched to a gene: 0. The CDR3 is made up of 14 amino acids. Germline CDR1 GTSNPN, CDR2 SVGIG (reference sequence). CDR3 residues: CAWKGASGANVLTF. For the CDR3, the DNA is TGTGCCTGGAAGGGGGCCTCTGGGGCCAACGTCCTGACTTTC.

The chain joins TRBV6-5 to TRBJ1-5; D ambiguous. Trimming left V 2 bases short and J 4 bases short, with 6 bases between. Germline lookup yields CDR1 MNHEY and CDR2 SVGAGI. CDR3 length: 13 amino acids. The CDR3 is CASSYGPNQPQHF. CDR3 bases: TGTGCCAGCAGTTACGGGCCGAATCAGCCCCAGCATTTT.

The CDR3 DNA follows: TGTGCCAGCAGTGAACTTTCGTTTAGCGGGGTGGGGGCCTATGGCTACACCTTC. It specifies CASSELSFSGVGAYGYTF. The genes are TRBV25-1 and TRBJ1-2; D is perhaps TRBD1 (6 bases). V was trimmed by 2 bases and J by 4 bases, leaving 23 bases between them. CDR1 and CDR2 from the germline V gene are MGHDK and SYGVNS. The CDR3 is 18 amino acids.

This rearrangement joins TRBV6-6 to TRBJ2-7; 10 bases agree with TRBD1. With 4 bases clipped from V and 0 bases from J, the junction kept 6 bases outside the gene matches. CDR1 is MNHNY, CDR2 SVGAGI, per germline (reference sequence). The CDR3 is made up of 16 amino acids. The CDR3 sequence: CASSSLDRGNSYEQYF. In nucleotides, the CDR3 is TGTGCCAGCAGTTCCTTGGACAGGGGGAACTCCTACGAGCAGTACTTC.